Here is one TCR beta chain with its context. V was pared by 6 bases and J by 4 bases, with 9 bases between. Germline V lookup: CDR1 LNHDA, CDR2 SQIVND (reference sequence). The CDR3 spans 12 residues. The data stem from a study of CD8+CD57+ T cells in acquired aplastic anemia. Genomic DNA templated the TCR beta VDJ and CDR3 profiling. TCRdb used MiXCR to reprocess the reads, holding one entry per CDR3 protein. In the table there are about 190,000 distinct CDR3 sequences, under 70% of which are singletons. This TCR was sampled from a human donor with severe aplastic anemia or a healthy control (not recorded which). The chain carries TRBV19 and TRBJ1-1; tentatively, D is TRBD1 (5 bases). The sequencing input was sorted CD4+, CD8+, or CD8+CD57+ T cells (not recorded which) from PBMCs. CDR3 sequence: CASSPGTTEAFF. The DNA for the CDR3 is TGTGCCAGTAGCCCAGGGACCACTGAAGCTTTCTTT.